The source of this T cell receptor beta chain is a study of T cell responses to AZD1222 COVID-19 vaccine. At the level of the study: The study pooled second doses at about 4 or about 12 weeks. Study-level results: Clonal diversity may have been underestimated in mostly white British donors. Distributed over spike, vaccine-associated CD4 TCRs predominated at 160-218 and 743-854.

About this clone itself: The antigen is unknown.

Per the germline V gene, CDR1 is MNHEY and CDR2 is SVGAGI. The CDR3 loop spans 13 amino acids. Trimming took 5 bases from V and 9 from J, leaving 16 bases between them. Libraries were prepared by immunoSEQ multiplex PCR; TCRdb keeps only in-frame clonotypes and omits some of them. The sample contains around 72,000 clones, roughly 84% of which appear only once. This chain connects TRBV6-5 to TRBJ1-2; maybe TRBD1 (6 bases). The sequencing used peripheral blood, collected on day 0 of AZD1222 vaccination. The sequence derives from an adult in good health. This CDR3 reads CASSPTQGLRYTF. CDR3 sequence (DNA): TGTGCCAGCAGTCCGACACAGGGATTGCGCTACACCTTC.